This record concerns one T cell receptor (beta chain) sequence. V was pared by 7 bases and J by 3 bases, with 8 bases of the junction left unmatched. Germline lookup yields CDR1 MNHEY and CDR2 SVGAGI. The CDR3 contains 15 residues. The data are from a study of blood T cell repertoires in COVID-19. Background on the study: From T cells, B-cell-depleted T cells, or PBMCs came the material, which was cDNA or gDNA.

Assay used: immunoSEQ multiplex PCR; TCRdb lists only in-frame clones, some missing. Of 130,000 or so clones in the sample, roughly 85% were seen once. The origin of this receptor is a man aged 35 to 55 with acute or convalescent COVID-19. Source material: peripheral blood. The rearrangement uses TRBV6-5 and TRBJ1-3; TRBD1 matches 8 bases. The CDR3 coding sequence is TGTGCCAGCACCACGACAGGGGTTGGTGGAAACACCATATATTTT. This gives the protein CASTTTGVGGNTIYF.